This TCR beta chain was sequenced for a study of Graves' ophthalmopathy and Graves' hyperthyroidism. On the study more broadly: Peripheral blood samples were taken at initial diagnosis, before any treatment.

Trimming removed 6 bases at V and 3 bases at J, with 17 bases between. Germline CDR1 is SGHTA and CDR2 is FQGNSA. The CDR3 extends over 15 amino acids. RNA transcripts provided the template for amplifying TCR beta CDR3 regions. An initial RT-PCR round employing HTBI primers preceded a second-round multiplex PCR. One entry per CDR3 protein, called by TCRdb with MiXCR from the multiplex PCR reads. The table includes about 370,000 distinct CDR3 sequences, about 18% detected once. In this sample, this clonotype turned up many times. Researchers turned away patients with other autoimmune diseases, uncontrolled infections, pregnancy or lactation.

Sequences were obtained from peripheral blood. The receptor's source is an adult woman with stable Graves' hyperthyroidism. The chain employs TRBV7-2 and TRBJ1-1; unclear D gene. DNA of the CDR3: TGTGCCAGCAGTACCGCGGGTCAGAGCTACACTGAAGCTTTCTTT. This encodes CASSTAGQSYTEAFF.